One TCR beta chain is described in this entry. No antigen is known for it. Germline CDR1 reads SGHRS; CDR2 reads YFSETQ. Trimming removed 4 bases from V and 4 bases from J; junction bases left unmatched: 4. The CDR3 has 14 residues. This specimen comes from a study of cytomegalovirus exposure and HLA in healthy donors. Background on the study: In a later analysis, it was reported that the roughly 120 validation repertoires had been produced on the same platform as the 550 to 850 repertoires belonging to the first cohort.

General study points: Usually a TCR sequence was rare, but some public TCRs were found in many donors. Cytomegalovirus-associated status was assigned to 164 TCR beta chains.

Data came from immunoSEQ multiplex PCR; TCRdb stores just in-frame clones and leaves some out. The table has under 200,000 clones, 75% to 90% seen once. This receptor was taken from a woman younger than 35 in good health and CMV-seronegative. The rearrangement uses TRBV5-1 and TRBJ2-7, with TRBD1 matching 11 bases. The specimen sequenced was PBMCs. The CDR3 sequence: CASSRGQGGYEQYF. CDR3 DNA: TGCGCCAGCAGCAGGGGACAGGGGGGATACGAGCAGTACTTC.